This T cell receptor beta chain was obtained from a study of Ad26.COV2.S vaccination and SARS-CoV-2 variants. Looking at the study overall: Of the COV1001 trial arms, the Ad26.COV2.S arm included the donor.

The study's findings and limits: Analyses of TCR breadth and depth may have underestimated total T cell responses.

The CDR3 runs to 12 residues. Trimming took 2 bases from V and 4 from J, leaving 6 bases between them. CDR1 is KGHSH, CDR2 LQKENI, per germline. About this clone itself: Its target is not known. Within the sample, other DNA sequences also encode this same CDR3.

Here immunoSEQ multiplex PCR was the method, and the copy in TCRdb shows in-frame clones only, minus some. Among fewer than 500,000 clones, 80% to 95% were seen once, and the ten largest hold less than 15%. Treatment reported: roughly 20 received Ad26.COV2.S at low or high dose, single or two shots; a few received placebo; per-sample allocation not given. Material that was analyzed had been drawn on day 63 after the first vaccine or placebo injection. Built on an Ad26 vector, the vaccine expressed Wuhan-strain SARS-CoV-2 spike. Sequencing was performed on peripheral blood, taken in a trial of Ad26.COV2.S vaccine versus placebo. V and J are TRBV18 and TRBJ2-7; D possibly corresponds to TRBD1 (5 bases). The receptor's source is a person between 18 and 59 years old who received the Ad26.COV2.S COVID-19 vaccine or a placebo. CDR3 nucleotides: TGTGCCAGCTCACCAGCAGGGTACGAGCAGTACTTC. This codes for CASSPAGYEQYF.